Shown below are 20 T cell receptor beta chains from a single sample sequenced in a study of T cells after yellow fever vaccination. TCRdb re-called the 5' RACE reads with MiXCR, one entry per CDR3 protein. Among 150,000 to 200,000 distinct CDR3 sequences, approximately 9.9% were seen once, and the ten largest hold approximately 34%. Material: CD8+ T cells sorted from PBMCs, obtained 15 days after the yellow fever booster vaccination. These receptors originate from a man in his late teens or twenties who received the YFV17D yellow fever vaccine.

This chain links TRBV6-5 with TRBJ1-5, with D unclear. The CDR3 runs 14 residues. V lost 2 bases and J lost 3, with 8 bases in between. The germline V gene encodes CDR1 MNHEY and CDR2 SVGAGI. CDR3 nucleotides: TGTGCCAGCAGTTACGGGCAGTTCAATCAGCCCCAGCATTTT. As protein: CASSYGQFNQPQHF.

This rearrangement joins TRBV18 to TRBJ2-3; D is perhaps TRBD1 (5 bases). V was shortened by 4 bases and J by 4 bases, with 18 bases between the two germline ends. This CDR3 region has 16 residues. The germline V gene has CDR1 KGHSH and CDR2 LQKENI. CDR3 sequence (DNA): TGTGCCAGCTCACGGGGCGAGTTACCTAACCCAGATACGCAGTATTTT. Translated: CASSRGELPNPDTQYF.

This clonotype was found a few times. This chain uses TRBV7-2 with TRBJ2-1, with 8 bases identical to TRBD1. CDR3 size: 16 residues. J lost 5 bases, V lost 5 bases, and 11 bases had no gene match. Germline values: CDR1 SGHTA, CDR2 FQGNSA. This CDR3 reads CASSKLDRVFDNEQFF. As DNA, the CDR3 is TGTGCCAGCAGCAAACTGGACAGGGTATTCGACAATGAGCAGTTCTTC.

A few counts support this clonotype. DNA for the CDR3: TGTGCCAGCAGCTCCTGGCAGCGGGGGGGCACAGATACGCAGTATTTT. This sequence encodes CASSSWQRGGTDTQYF. The chain links TRBV3-1 to TRBJ2-3, with TRBD2 matching over 9 bases. V dropped 5 bases and J dropped 1; count of bases not matched to a gene: 7. The CDR3 runs to 16 residues. Per germline, CDR1 LGHDT and CDR2 YNNKEL (reference sequence).

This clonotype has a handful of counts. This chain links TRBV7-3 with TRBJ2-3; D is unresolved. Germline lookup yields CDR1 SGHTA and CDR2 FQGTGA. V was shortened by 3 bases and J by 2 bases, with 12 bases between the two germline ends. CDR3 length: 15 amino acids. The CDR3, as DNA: TGTGCCAGCAGCTTTTTCGGGTCAGACACAGATACGCAGTATTTT. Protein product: CASSFFGSDTDTQYF.

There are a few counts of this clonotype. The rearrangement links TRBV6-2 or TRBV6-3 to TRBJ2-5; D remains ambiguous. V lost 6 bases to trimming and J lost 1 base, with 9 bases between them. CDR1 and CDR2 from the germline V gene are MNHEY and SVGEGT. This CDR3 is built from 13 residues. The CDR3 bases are TGTGCCAGCAGCGCCCTGAGCCAAGAGACCCAGTACTTC. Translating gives CASSALSQETQYF.

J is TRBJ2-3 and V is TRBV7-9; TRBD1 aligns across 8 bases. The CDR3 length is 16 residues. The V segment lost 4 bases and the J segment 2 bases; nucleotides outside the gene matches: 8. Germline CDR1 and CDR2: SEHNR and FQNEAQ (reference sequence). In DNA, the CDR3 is TGTGCCAGCAGCTCCTCCCGGGACAGGTCCACAGATACGCAGTATTTT. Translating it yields CASSSSRDRSTDTQYF.

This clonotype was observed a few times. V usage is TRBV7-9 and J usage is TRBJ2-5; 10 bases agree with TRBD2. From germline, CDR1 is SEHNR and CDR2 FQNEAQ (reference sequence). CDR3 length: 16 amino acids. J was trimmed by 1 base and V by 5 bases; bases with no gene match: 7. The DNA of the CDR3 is TGTGCCAGCAGCCCTACTAGCGGGGAATCCCAAGAGACCCAGTACTTC. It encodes CASSPTSGESQETQYF.

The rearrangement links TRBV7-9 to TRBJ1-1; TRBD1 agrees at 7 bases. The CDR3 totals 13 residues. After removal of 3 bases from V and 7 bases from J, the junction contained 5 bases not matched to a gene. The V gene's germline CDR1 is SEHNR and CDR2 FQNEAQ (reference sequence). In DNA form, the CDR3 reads TGTGCCAGCAGCTTCGCGGGACAGTTTGAAGCTTTCTTT. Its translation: CASSFAGQFEAFF.

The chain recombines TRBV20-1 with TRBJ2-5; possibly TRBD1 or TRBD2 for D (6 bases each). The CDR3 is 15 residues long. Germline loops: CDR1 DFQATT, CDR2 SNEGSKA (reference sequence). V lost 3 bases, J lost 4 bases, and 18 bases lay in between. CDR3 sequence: CSASPHPGAVETQYF. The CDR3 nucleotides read TGCAGTGCTAGTCCTCACCCGGGGGCGGTAGAGACCCAGTACTTC.

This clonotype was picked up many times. The CDR3 sequence: CASSDSTGGWTGELFF. The DNA for the CDR3 is TGTGCCAGCAGCGACTCTACAGGGGGTTGGACCGGGGAGCTGTTTTTT. The chain joins TRBV3-1 to TRBJ2-2; 8 positions agree with TRBD1. The ends lost 5 bases at V and 5 bases at J; junction bases unmatched: 10. CDR3 length: 16 amino acids. Germline values: CDR1 LGHDT, CDR2 YNNKEL (reference sequence).

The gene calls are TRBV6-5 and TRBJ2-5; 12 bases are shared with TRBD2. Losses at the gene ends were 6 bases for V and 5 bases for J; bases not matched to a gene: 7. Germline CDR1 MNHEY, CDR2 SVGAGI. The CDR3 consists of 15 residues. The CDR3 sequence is CASSSSGGALETQYF. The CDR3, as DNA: TGTGCCAGCAGCTCTAGCGGGGGGGCTTTGGAGACCCAGTACTTC.

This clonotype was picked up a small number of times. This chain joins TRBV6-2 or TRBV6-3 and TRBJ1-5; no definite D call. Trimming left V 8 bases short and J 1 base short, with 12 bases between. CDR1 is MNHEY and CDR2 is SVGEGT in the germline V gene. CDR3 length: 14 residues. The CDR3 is CASSSFLSNQPQHF. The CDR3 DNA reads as TGTGCCAGCTCCTCATTCCTGAGCAATCAGCCCCAGCATTTT.

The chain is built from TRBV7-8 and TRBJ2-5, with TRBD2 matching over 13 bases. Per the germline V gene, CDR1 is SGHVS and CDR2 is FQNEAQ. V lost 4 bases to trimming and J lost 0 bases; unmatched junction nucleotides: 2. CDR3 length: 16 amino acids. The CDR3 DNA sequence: TGTGCCAGCAGCTCGGGACTAGCGGGGTACCAAGAGACCCAGTACTTC. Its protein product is CASSSGLAGYQETQYF.

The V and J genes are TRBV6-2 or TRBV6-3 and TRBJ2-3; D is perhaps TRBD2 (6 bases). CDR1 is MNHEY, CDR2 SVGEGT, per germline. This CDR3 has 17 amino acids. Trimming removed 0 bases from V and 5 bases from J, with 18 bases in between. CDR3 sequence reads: CASSYSDGDPGLDTQYF. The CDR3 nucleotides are TGTGCCAGCAGTTACTCCGATGGAGATCCGGGACTAGATACGCAGTATTTT.

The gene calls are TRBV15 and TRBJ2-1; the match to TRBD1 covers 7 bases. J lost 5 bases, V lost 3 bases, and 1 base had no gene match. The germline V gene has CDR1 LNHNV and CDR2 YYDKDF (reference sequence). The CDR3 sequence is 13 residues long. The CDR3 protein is CATSSGTDNEQFF. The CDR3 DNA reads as TGTGCCACCAGCAGTGGGACAGACAATGAGCAGTTCTTC.

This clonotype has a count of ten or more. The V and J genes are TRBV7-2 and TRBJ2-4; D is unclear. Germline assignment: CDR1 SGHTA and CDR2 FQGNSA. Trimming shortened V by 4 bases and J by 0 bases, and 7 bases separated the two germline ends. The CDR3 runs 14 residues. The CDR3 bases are TGTGCCAGCAGCTGGCCAGGAGCCAAAAACATTCAGTACTTC. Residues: CASSWPGAKNIQYF. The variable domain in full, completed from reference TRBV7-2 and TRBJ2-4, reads GAGVSQSPSNKVTEKGKDVELRCDPISGHTALYWYRQSLGQGLEFLIYFQGNSAPDKSGLPSDRFSAERTGGSVSTLTIQRTQQEDSAVYLCASSWPGAKNIQYFGAGTRLSVL.

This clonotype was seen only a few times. The CDR3 coding sequence is TGCGCCAGCAGCTTGGGACTAGCGGGGGTTGATGAGCAGTTCTTC. Translated, it gives CASSLGLAGVDEQFF. This chain links TRBV5-1 with TRBJ2-1; 12 nucleotides align to TRBD2. CDR1 SGHRS and CDR2 YFSETQ come from the germline V gene. After removal of 0 bases from V and 8 bases from J, the junction contained 3 bases not matched to a gene. The CDR3 runs to 15 residues.

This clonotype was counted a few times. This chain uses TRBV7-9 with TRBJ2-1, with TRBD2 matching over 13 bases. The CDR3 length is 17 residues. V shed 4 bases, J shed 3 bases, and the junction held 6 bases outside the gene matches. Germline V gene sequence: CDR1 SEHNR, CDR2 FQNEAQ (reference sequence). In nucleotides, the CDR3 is TGTGCCAGCAGCTCCCCGGGACTAGCGGGGAACTACAATGAGCAGTTCTTC. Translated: CASSSPGLAGNYNEQFF.

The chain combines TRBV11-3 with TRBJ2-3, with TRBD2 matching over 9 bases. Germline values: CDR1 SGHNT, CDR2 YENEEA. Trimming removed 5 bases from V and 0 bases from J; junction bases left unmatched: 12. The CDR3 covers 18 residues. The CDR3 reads CASSGIAGGPASTDTQYF. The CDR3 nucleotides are TGTGCCAGCAGCGGCATCGCGGGGGGGCCAGCGAGCACAGATACGCAGTATTTT.